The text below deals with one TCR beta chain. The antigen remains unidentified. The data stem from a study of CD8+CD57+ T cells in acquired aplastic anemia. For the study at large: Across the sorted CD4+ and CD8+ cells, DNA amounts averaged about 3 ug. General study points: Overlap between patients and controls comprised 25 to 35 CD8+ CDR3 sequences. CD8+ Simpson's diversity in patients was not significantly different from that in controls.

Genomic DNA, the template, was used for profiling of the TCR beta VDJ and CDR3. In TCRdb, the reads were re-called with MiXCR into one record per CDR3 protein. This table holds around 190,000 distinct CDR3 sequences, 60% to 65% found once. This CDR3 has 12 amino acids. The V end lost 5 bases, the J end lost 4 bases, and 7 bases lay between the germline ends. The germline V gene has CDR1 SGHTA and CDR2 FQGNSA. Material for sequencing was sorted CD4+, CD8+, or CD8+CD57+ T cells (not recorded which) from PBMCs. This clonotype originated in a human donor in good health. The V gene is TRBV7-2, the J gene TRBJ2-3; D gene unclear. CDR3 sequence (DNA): TGTGCCAGCAGCCAAAGGGCAGATACGCAGTATTTT. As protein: CASSQRADTQYF.